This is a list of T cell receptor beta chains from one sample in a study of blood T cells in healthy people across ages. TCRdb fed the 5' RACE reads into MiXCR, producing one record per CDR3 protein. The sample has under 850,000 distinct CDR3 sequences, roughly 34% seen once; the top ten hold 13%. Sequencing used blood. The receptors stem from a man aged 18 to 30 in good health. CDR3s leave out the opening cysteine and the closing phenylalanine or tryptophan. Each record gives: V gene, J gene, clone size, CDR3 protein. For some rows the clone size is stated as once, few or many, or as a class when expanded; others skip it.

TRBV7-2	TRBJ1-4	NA	ASSSSTGVGEKLF
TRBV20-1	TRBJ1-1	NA	SLKQGGEGTEAF
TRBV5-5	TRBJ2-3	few	ASSYLGGADTQY
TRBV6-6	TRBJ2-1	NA	ASSARDRVSPQF
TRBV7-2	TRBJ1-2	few	ASSLDGLEGYGYT
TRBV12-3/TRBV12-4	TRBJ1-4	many	ASSQTGRKLF
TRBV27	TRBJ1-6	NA	ASSSDSLGSPLH
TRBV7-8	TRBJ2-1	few	ACLAGGIYNEQF
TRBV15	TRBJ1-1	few	ATSSPGGATNTEAF
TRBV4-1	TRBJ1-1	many	ASSLRDSGTEAF
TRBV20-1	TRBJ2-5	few	SARVTVGGGQSYGQETQY
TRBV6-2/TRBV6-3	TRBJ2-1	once	ASRKPGGNEQF
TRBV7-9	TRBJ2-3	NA	ASSNRGSTDTQY
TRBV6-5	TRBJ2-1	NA	ASSYGSEETQF
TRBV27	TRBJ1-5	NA	ASSLSRVGQPQH
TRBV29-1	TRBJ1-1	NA	SAWGTEAF
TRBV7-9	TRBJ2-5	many	ASSLVEGDQETQY
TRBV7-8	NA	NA	ASSLGGGASVDEQY
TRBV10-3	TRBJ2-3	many	ASEGADTQY
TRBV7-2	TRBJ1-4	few	ASGTGLSEKLF
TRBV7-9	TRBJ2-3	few	ASTASGRTDTQY
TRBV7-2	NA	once	ASSDYSSYNEQY
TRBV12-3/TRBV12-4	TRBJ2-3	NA	ASSLEVVSTDTQY
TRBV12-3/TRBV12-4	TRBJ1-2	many	ASSFTLGPYGYT
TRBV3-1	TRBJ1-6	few	ASSQERTYNSPLH
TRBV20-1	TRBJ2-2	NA	SAPGRGSAGLTGELF
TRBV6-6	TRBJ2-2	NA	ASSPGTGAGNTGELF
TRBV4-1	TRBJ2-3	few	ASSLSLWRGSTDTQY
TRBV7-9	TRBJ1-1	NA	ASSSLRGLNTEAF
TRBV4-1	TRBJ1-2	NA	ASRRIVGAGDYGYT
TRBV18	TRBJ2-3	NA	ASSPWERGTDTQY
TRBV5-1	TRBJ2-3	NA	ASSPRDREKDTQY
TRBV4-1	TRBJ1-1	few	ASSQFQGMNTEAF
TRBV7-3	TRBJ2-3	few	ASSVGGRGDTQY
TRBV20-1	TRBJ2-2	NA	SASNGETGELF
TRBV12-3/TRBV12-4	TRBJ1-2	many	ASSLGVEGYT
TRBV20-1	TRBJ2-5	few	SARVSGAIETQY
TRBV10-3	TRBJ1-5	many	ATSGGRVSQPQH
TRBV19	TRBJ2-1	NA	ASSSPERDYNEQF
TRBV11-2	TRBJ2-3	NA	ASSLGEVNTDTQY
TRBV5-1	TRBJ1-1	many	ASSLRHPNTEAF
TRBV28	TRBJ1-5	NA	ASSLGRRVNQPQH
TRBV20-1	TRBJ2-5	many	SARDVLAGLQETQY
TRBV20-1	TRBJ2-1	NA	SARDGGEGQF
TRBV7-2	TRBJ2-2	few	ASSLGGENTGELF
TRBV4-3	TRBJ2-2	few	ASSQEVGVNTGELF
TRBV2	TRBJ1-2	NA	ASRPNQRGPAGYT
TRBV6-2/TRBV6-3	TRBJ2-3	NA	ASSYSYTDTQY